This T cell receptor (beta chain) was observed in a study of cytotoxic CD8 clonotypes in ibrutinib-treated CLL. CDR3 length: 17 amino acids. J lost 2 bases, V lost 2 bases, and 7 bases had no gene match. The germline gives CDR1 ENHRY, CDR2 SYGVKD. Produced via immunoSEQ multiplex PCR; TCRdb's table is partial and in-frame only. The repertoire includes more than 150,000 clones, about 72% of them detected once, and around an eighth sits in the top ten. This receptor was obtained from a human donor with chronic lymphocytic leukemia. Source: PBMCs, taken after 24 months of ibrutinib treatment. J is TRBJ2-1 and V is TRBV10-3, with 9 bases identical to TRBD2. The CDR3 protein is CAISEDVIAGAYNEQFF. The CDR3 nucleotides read TGTGCCATCAGTGAGGATGTTATAGCGGGGGCCTACAATGAGCAGTTCTTC.